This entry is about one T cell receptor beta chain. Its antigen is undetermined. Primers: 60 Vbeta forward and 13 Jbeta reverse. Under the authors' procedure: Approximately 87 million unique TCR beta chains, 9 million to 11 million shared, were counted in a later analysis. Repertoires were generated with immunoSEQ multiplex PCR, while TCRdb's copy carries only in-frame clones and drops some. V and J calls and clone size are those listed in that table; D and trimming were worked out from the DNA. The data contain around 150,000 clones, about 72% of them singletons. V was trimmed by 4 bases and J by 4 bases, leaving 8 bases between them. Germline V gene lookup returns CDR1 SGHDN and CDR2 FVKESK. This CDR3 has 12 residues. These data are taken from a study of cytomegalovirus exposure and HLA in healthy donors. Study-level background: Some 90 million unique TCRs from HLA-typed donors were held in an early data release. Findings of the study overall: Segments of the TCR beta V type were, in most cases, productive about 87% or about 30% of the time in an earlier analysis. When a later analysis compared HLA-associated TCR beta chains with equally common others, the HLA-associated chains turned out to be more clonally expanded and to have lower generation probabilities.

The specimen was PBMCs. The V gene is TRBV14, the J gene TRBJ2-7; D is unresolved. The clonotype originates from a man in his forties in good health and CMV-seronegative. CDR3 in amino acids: CASSPVPYEQYF. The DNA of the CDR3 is TGTGCCAGCAGCCCCGTTCCTTACGAGCAGTACTTC.